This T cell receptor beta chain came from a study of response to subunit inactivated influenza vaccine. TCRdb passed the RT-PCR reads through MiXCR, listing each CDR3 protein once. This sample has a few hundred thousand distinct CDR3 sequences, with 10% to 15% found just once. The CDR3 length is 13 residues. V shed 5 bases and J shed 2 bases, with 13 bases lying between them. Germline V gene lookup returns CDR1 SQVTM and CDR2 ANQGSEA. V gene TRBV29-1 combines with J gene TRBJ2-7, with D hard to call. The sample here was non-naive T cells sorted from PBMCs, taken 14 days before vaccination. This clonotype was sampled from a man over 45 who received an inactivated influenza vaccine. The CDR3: CSVLYDRAYEQYF. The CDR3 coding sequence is TGCAGCGTTCTGTACGACCGAGCCTACGAGCAGTACTTC.